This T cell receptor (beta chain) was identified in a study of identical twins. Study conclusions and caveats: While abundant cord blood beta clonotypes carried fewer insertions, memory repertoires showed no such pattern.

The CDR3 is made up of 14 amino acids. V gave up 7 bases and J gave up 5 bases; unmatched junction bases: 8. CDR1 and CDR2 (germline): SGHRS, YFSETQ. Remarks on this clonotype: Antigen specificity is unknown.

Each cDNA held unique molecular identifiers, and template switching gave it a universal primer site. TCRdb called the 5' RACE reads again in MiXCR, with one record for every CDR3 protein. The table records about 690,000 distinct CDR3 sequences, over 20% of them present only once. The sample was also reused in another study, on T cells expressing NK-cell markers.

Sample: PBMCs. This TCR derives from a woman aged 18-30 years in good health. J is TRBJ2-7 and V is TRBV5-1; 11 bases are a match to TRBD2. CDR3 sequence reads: CASGRLAGKDEQYF. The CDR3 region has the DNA TGCGCCAGCGGTCGACTAGCGGGAAAGGACGAGCAGTACTTC. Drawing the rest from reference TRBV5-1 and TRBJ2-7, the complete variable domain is KAGVTQTPRYLIKTRGQQVTLSCSPISGHRSVSWYQQTPGQGLQFLFEYFSETQRNKGNFPGRFSGRQFSNSRSEMNVSTLELGDSALYLCASGRLAGKDEQYFGPGTRLTVT.